This T cell receptor beta chain was identified in a study of blood T cell dynamics during melanoma immunotherapy. The time point denotes: week 3, after first cycle of checkpoint inhibitor. Germline CDR1 reads MNHEY; CDR2 reads SVGAGI. Trimming cost V 8 bases and J 4 bases; bases outside gene matches: 5. This CDR3 is built from 14 residues. Assay used: immunoSEQ multiplex PCR; TCRdb lists only in-frame clones, some missing. The sample contains some 11,000 clones, under 90% of which appear only once. The TCR was taken from a human donor with melanoma. This chain uses TRBV6-5 with TRBJ2-1, with TRBD2 identical over 10 bases. Sequenced material: blood, taken from a patient treated with checkpoint blockade. The CDR3 nucleotides are TGTGCCAGCTCAAGCGGGAGGGGGTACAATGAGCAGTTCTTC. This sequence encodes CASSSGRGYNEQFF.